These T cell receptor beta chains were read from a single sample in a study of cytomegalovirus exposure and HLA in healthy donors. Here immunoSEQ multiplex PCR was the method, and the copy in TCRdb shows in-frame clones only, minus some. Of 210,000 or so clones listed, roughly four fifths are singletons. What was sequenced was PBMCs. The receptors were sampled from a girl under 10 years old in good health and CMV-seronegative. Each CDR3 is given with its conserved first and last residue. A D gene is named only where the DNA matches it firmly. A clone size is listed for some rows: how often the clone was seen (once, few, many), or a class if it is expanded.

v_gene: TRBV6-5; j_gene: TRBJ2-1; d_gene: -; abundance: -; CDR3nt: TGTGCCAGCAGTTACTCGGTGAGGCCAAGCAATGAGCAGTTCTTC; CDR3aa: CASSYSVRPSNEQFF
v_gene: TRBV27; j_gene: TRBJ1-1; d_gene: -; abundance: -; CDR3nt: TGTGCCAGCAGACAGATCGAGAACACTGAAGCTTTCTTT; CDR3aa: CASRQIENTEAFF
v_gene: TRBV6-5; j_gene: TRBJ2-7; d_gene: -; abundance: few; CDR3nt: TGTGCCAGCAGTTACTCTGGACTTAGCTCCTACGAGCAGTACTTC; CDR3aa: CASSYSGLSSYEQYF
v_gene: TRBV6-4; j_gene: TRBJ2-7; d_gene: -; abundance: few; CDR3nt: TGTGCCAGCAGTATATATCAGGGTGGCGAGCAGTACTTC; CDR3aa: CASSIYQGGEQYF
v_gene: TRBV2; j_gene: TRBJ2-7; d_gene: -; abundance: once; CDR3nt: TGTGCCAGCTGGGGAGATTACGAGCAGTACTTC; CDR3aa: CASWGDYEQYF
v_gene: TRBV9; j_gene: TRBJ2-3; d_gene: -; abundance: -; CDR3nt: TGTGCCAGCAGCGTAGAAGGCGGGGCGCTTCGAGATACGCAGTATTTT; CDR3aa: CASSVEGGALRDTQYF
v_gene: TRBV7-2; j_gene: TRBJ1-1; d_gene: TRBD1; abundance: -; CDR3nt: TGTGCCAGCAGCTCCTCCCTCGGACAGGTCGAAGCTTTCTTT; CDR3aa: CASSSSLGQVEAFF
v_gene: TRBV5-1; j_gene: TRBJ1-1; d_gene: -; abundance: -; CDR3nt: TGCGCCAGCAGCTTGGAGGGCGGGGAGCACACTGAAGCTTTCTTT; CDR3aa: CASSLEGGEHTEAFF
v_gene: TRBV10-3; j_gene: TRBJ2-7; d_gene: TRBD2; abundance: -; CDR3nt: TGTGCCATCAATAGCGGGAGCTACGAGCAGTACTTC; CDR3aa: CAINSGSYEQYF
v_gene: TRBV11-3; j_gene: TRBJ2-3; d_gene: -; abundance: few; CDR3nt: TGTGCCAGCAGCCTTAGACTCACAGATACGCAGTATTTT; CDR3aa: CASSLRLTDTQYF
v_gene: TRBV7-6; j_gene: TRBJ2-1; d_gene: -; abundance: -; CDR3nt: TGTGCCAGCAGCGGGACACCTTTCCCTCTAAGCTCCTACAATGAGCAGTTCTTC; CDR3aa: CASSGTPFPLSSYNEQFF
v_gene: TRBV5-1; j_gene: TRBJ2-7; d_gene: TRBD1; abundance: -; CDR3nt: TGCGCCAGCACCAAGAGACAGGGCTTCCTCTACGAGCAGTACTTC; CDR3aa: CASTKRQGFLYEQYF
v_gene: TRBV5-1; j_gene: TRBJ2-1; d_gene: TRBD2; abundance: -; CDR3nt: TGCGCCAGCAGCGCTAGCGGGATTAACAATGAGCAGTTCTTC; CDR3aa: CASSASGINNEQFF
v_gene: TRBV6-5; j_gene: TRBJ2-7; d_gene: -; abundance: -; CDR3nt: TGTGCCAGCAGTTCGGCACAGTTCCCCCACGAGCAGTACTTC; CDR3aa: CASSSAQFPHEQYF
v_gene: TRBV5-6; j_gene: TRBJ1-5; d_gene: TRBD1; abundance: -; CDR3nt: TGTGCCAGCAGCTCAAACAGGGGGCAGCCCCAGCATTTT; CDR3aa: CASSSNRGQPQHF
v_gene: TRBV7-9; j_gene: TRBJ2-7; d_gene: -; abundance: -; CDR3nt: TGTGCCAGCAGCTCCCAAAGCGGATCCTACGAGCAGTACTTC; CDR3aa: CASSSQSGSYEQYF
v_gene: TRBV6-1; j_gene: TRBJ1-5; d_gene: -; abundance: few; CDR3nt: TGTGCCAGCAGTGAAGGACAGGAGGATCAGCCCCAGCATTTT; CDR3aa: CASSEGQEDQPQHF
v_gene: TRBV15; j_gene: TRBJ1-6; d_gene: -; abundance: once; CDR3nt: TGTGCCACCAGACAGAATAATTCACCCCTCCACTTT; CDR3aa: CATRQNNSPLHF
v_gene: TRBV7-8; j_gene: TRBJ2-1; d_gene: TRBD2; abundance: -; CDR3nt: TGTGCCAGCAGCTTAGGAGCGGGAGCGCTTGAGCAGTTCTTC; CDR3aa: CASSLGAGALEQFF
v_gene: TRBV4-2; j_gene: TRBJ2-3; d_gene: -; abundance: once; CDR3nt: TGTGCCAGCAGCCGGAACGGGGACACAGATACGCAGTATTTT; CDR3aa: CASSRNGDTDTQYF
v_gene: TRBV7-9; j_gene: TRBJ2-7; d_gene: TRBD1; abundance: -; CDR3nt: TGTGCCAGCAGCTCTATAATAACCGGGACAGCCTACGAGCAGTACTTC; CDR3aa: CASSSIITGTAYEQYF
v_gene: TRBV4-2; j_gene: TRBJ2-1; d_gene: -; abundance: -; CDR3nt: TGTGCCAGCAGCCAAGATTGGAGCGAGGCCTTAACTGAGCAGTTCTTC; CDR3aa: CASSQDWSEALTEQFF
v_gene: TRBV6-1; j_gene: TRBJ1-5; d_gene: TRBD1; abundance: -; CDR3nt: TGTGCCAGCGGACAGGGTGTGAATCAGCCCCAGCATTTT; CDR3aa: CASGQGVNQPQHF
v_gene: TRBV9; j_gene: TRBJ1-4; d_gene: -; abundance: -; CDR3nt: TGTGCCAGCAGCCGGTGGGAGGGAGGGGGAAAACTGTTTTTT; CDR3aa: CASSRWEGGGKLFF
v_gene: TRBV7-2; j_gene: TRBJ1-3; d_gene: TRBD1; abundance: -; CDR3nt: TGTGCCAGCAGCTTAGAGGACAGGGCTGGAAACACCATATATTTT; CDR3aa: CASSLEDRAGNTIYF
v_gene: TRBV5-6; j_gene: TRBJ2-7; d_gene: -; abundance: -; CDR3nt: TGTGCCAGCAGCTTGGTCAGGGGAGAGCAGTACTTC; CDR3aa: CASSLVRGEQYF
v_gene: TRBV29-1; j_gene: TRBJ2-1; d_gene: TRBD1; abundance: -; CDR3nt: TGCAGCGTTGAAGATGGGACAGGGGGGGCGGGGGAGCAGTTCTTC; CDR3aa: CSVEDGTGGAGEQFF
v_gene: TRBV27; j_gene: TRBJ1-4; d_gene: -; abundance: once; CDR3nt: TGTGCCAGCAGTGGACGGGGTTGGTATCAAAATGAAAAACTGTTTTTT; CDR3aa: CASSGRGWYQNEKLFF
v_gene: TRBV7-9; j_gene: TRBJ1-1; d_gene: -; abundance: -; CDR3nt: TGTGCCAGCAGCTTAGCGCGGGCAGCCGGAATGTCTGAAGCTTTCTTT; CDR3aa: CASSLARAAGMSEAFF
v_gene: TRBV7-8; j_gene: TRBJ2-1; d_gene: TRBD1; abundance: -; CDR3nt: TGTGCCAGCAGCTTAGCGGGTTTTTACAGGGGGCTTGATGGGAATGAGCAGTTCTTC; CDR3aa: CASSLAGFYRGLDGNEQFF
v_gene: TRBV30; j_gene: TRBJ1-3; d_gene: -; abundance: -; CDR3nt: TGTGCCTGGGGCCTCTCTGGAAACACCATATATTTT; CDR3aa: CAWGLSGNTIYF
v_gene: TRBV29-1; j_gene: TRBJ1-2; d_gene: -; abundance: -; CDR3nt: TGCAGCGCCTACAGCCCTAACTATGGCTACACCTTC; CDR3aa: CSAYSPNYGYTF
v_gene: TRBV2; j_gene: TRBJ2-7; d_gene: -; abundance: -; CDR3nt: TGTGCCAGCAGTGCGGCCTACGAGCAGTACTTC; CDR3aa: CASSAAYEQYF
v_gene: TRBV19; j_gene: TRBJ1-2; d_gene: -; abundance: -; CDR3nt: TGTGCCAGTATTGAACAGGGCGATTTTTTCTATGGCTACACCTTC; CDR3aa: CASIEQGDFFYGYTF
v_gene: TRBV2; j_gene: TRBJ2-3; d_gene: TRBD2; abundance: -; CDR3nt: TGTGCCAGTCCAACTAGCGGGCCCAACACAGATACGCAGTATTTT; CDR3aa: CASPTSGPNTDTQYF
v_gene: TRBV9; j_gene: TRBJ1-2; d_gene: -; abundance: few; CDR3nt: TGTGCCAGCAGCCCTGGGGGGGACTATGGCTACACCTTC; CDR3aa: CASSPGGDYGYTF
v_gene: TRBV2; j_gene: TRBJ1-1; d_gene: -; abundance: -; CDR3nt: TGTGCCAGCATTCCTCCCTATAGGGGCACTGAAGCTTTCTTT; CDR3aa: CASIPPYRGTEAFF
v_gene: TRBV18; j_gene: TRBJ2-7; d_gene: -; abundance: -; CDR3nt: TGTGCCAGCTCACCACTTGAGGGTCACGAGCAGTACTTC; CDR3aa: CASSPLEGHEQYF
v_gene: TRBV6-1; j_gene: TRBJ2-7; d_gene: -; abundance: -; CDR3nt: TGTGCCAGCATGAATCGGGGGATCGAGGGCGAGCAGTACTTC; CDR3aa: CASMNRGIEGEQYF
v_gene: TRBV2; j_gene: TRBJ2-7; d_gene: -; abundance: -; CDR3nt: TGTGCCAGCACCACAGGGGGGGTCTACGAGCAGTACTTC; CDR3aa: CASTTGGVYEQYF
v_gene: TRBV15; j_gene: TRBJ2-3; d_gene: TRBD2; abundance: -; CDR3nt: TGTGCCACCAGCAGAGGGGCGGGAGCAGGAGATACGCAGTATTTT; CDR3aa: CATSRGAGAGDTQYF
v_gene: TRBV6-1; j_gene: TRBJ1-5; d_gene: -; abundance: once; CDR3nt: TGTGCCAGCAGTCTCCCCGGAGGTCCCCAGCATTTT; CDR3aa: CASSLPGGPQHF
v_gene: TRBV4-2; j_gene: TRBJ1-4; d_gene: -; abundance: few; CDR3nt: TGTGCCAGCAGCGGGAGTGGGGGGACTGAAAAACTGTTTTTT; CDR3aa: CASSGSGGTEKLFF
v_gene: TRBV7-2; j_gene: TRBJ2-2; d_gene: -; abundance: -; CDR3nt: TGTGCCAGCAGCTCTGTGGGGGGCGGGGAGCTGTTTTTT; CDR3aa: CASSSVGGGELFF
v_gene: TRBV5-1; j_gene: TRBJ2-3; d_gene: -; abundance: once; CDR3nt: TGCGCCAGCAGCTTAGAGTCGAGGACAGATACGCAGTATTTT; CDR3aa: CASSLESRTDTQYF